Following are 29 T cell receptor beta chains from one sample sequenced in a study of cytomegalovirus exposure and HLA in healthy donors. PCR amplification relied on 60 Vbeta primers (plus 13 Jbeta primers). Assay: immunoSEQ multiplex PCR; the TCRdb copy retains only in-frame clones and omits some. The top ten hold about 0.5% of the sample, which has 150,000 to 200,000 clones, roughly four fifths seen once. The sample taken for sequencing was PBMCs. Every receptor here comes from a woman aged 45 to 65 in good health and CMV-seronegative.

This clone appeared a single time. CDR3 DNA: TGTGCCAGCAGTGAATTTACTGGCGGGAACACCGGGGAGCTGTTTTTT. Its translation is CASSEFTGGNTGELFF. V is TRBV25-1 and J is TRBJ2-2; no clear D. This CDR3 is built from 16 residues. Germline-derived CDR1 and CDR2 are MGHDK and SYGVNS. V was shortened by 1 base and J by 1 base, with 10 bases between the two germline ends.

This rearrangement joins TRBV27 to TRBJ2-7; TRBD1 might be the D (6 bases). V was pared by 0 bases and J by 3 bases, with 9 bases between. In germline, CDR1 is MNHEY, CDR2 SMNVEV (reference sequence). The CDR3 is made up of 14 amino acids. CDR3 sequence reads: CASSLSGQNYEQYF. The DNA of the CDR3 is TGTGCCAGCAGTTTATCAGGACAGAACTACGAGCAGTACTTC.

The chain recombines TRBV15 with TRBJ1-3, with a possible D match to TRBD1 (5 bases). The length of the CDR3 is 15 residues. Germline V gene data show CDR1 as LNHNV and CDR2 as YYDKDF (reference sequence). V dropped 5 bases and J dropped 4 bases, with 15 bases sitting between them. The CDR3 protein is CATSSSPGKGNTIYF. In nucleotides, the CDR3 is TGTGCCACCAGCTCCAGCCCAGGGAAAGGAAACACCATATATTTT.

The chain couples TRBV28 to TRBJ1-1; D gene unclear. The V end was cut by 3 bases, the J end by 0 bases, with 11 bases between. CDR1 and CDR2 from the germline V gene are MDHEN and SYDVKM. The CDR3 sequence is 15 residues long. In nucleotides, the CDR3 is TGTGCCAGCAGTTTCCCGGAGGGAGTGAACACTGAAGCTTTCTTT. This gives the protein CASSFPEGVNTEAFF.

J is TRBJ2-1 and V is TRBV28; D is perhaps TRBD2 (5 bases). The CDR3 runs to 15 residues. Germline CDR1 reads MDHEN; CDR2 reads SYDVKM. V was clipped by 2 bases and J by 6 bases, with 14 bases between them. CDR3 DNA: TGTGCCAGCAGTTTAATTCGGGCTAGCCCCAATGAGCAGTTCTTC. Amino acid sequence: CASSLIRASPNEQFF.

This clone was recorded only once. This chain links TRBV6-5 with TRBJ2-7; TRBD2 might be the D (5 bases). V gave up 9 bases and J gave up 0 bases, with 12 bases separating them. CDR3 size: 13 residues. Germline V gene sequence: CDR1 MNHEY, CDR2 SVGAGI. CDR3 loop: CASRAELSYEQYF. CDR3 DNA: TGTGCCAGTCGAGCGGAACTCTCCTACGAGCAGTACTTC.

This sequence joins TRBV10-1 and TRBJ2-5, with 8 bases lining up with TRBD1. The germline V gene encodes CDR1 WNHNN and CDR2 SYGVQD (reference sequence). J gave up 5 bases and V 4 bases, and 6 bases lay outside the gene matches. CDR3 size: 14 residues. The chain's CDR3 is CASSVDRGRETQYF. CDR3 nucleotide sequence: TGCGCCAGCAGTGTCGACAGGGGACGGGAGACCCAGTACTTC.

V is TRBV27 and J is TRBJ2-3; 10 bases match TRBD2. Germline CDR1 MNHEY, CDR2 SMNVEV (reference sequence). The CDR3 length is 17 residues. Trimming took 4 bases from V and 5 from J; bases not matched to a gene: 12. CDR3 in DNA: TGTGCCAGCAGTTATCGCCCGCTAGCGGGAGTAGTAGATACGCAGTATTTT. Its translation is CASSYRPLAGVVDTQYF.

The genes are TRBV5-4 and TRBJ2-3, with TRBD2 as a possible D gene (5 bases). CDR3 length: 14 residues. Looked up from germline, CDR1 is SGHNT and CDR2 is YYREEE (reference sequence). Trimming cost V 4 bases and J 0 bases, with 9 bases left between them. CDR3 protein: CASSTGLSTDTQYF. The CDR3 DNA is TGTGCCAGCAGCACCGGACTGAGCACAGATACGCAGTATTTT.

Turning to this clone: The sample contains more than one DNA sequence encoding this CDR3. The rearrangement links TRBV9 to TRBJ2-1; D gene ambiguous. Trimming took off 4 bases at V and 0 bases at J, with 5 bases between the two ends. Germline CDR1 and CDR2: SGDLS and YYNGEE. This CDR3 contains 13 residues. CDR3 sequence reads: CASSPDSYNEQFF. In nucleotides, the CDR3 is TGTGCCAGCAGCCCAGACTCCTACAATGAGCAGTTCTTC. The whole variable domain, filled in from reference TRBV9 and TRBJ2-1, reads DSGVTQTPKHLITATGQRVTLRCSPRSGDLSVYWYQQSLDQGLQFLIQYYNGEERAKGNILERFSAQQFPDLHSELNLSSLELGDSALYFCASSPDSYNEQFFGPGTRLTVL.

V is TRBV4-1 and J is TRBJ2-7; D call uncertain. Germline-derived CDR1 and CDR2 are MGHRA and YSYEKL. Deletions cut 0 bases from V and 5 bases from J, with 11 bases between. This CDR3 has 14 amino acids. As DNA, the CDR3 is TGCGCCAGCAGCCAAGATTTTTCCGTCGACGAGCAGTACTTC. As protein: CASSQDFSVDEQYF.

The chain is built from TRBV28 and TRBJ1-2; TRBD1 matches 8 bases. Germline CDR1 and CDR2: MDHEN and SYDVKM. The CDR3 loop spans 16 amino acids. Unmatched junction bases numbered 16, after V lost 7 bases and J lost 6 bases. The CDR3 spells CASNIEGQVGENGYTF. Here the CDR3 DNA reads TGTGCCAGCAATATAGAGGGACAGGTGGGGGAGAATGGCTACACCTTC.

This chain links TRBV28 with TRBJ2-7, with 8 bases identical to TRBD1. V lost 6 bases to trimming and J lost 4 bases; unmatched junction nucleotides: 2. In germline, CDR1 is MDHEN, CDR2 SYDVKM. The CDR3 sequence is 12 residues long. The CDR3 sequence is CASSGTGYEQYF. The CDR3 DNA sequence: TGTGCCAGCAGCGGGACAGGTTACGAGCAGTACTTC. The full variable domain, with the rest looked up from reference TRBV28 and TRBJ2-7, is DVKVTQSSRYLVKRTGEKVFLECVQDMDHENMFWYRQDPGLGLRLIYFSYDVKMKEKGDIPEGYSVSREKKERFSLILESASTNQTSMYLCASSGTGYEQYFGPGTRLTVT.

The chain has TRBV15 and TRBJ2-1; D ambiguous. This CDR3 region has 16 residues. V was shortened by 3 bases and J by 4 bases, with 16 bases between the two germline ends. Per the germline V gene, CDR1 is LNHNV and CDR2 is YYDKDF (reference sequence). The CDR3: CATSSLTLSRYNEQFF. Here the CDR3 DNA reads TGTGCCACCAGCAGTTTGACACTCTCCCGGTACAATGAGCAGTTCTTC.

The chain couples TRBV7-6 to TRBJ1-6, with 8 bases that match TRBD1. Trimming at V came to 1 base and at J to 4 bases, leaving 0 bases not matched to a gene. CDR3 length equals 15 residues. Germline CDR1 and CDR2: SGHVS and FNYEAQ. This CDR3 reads CASSLGTGYNSPLHF. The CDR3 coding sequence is TGTGCCAGCAGCTTAGGGACAGGGTATAATTCACCCCTCCACTTT.

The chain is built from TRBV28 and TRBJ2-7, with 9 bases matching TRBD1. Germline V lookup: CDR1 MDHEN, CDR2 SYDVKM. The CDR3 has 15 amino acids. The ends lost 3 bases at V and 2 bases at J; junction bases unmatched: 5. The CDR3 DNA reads TGTGCCAGCAGTTTCTGGGACAGGGTGGCCTACGAGCAGTACTTC. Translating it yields CASSFWDRVAYEQYF.

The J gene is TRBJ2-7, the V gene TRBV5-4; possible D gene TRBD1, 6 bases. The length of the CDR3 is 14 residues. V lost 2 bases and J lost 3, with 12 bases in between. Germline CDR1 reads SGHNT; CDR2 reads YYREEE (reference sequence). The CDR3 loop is CASSFQGLGYEQYF. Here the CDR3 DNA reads TGTGCCAGCAGCTTCCAGGGGCTAGGCTACGAGCAGTACTTC.

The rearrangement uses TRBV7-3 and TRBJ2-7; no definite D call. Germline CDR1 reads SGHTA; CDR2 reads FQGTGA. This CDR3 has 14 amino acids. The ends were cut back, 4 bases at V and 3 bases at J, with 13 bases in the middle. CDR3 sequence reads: CASSSDKALYEQYF. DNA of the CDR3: TGTGCCAGCAGCTCCGACAAGGCCCTCTACGAGCAGTACTTC.

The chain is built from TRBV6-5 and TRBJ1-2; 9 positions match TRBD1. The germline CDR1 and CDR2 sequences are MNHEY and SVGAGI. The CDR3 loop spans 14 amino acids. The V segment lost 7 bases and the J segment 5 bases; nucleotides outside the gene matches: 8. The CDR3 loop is CASTGDRGVYGYTF. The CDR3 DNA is TGTGCCAGCACCGGTGACAGGGGGGTATATGGCTACACCTTC.

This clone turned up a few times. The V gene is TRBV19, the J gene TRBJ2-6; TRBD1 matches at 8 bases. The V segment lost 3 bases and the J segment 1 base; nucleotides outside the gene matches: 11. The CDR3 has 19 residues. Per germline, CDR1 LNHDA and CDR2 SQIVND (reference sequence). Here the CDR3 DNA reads TGTGCCAGTAGTATTAGGCGGGACAGGTTTCCATCTGGGGCCAACGTCCTGACTTTC. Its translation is CASSIRRDRFPSGANVLTF.

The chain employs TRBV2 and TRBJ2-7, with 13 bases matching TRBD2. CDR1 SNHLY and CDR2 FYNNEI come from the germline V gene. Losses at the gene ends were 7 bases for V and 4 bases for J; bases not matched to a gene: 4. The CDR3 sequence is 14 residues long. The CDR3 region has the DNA TGTGCCAGCATGGGACTAGCGGGGCGATACGAGCAGTACTTC. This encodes CASMGLAGRYEQYF.

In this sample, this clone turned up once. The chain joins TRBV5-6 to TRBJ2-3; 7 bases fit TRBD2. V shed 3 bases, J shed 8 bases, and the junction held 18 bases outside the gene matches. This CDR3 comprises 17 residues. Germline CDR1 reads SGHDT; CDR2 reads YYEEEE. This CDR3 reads CASSWKGDRTRAGTQYF. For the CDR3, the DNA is TGTGCCAGCAGCTGGAAAGGAGATAGGACTAGAGCGGGTACGCAGTATTTT.

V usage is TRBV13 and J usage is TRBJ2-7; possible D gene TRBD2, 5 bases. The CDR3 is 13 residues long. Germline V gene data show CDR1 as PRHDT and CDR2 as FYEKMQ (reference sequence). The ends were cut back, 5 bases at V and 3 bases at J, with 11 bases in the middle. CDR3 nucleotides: TGTGCCAGCAGCCTCGGACTCTACTACGAGCAGTACTTC. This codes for CASSLGLYYEQYF.

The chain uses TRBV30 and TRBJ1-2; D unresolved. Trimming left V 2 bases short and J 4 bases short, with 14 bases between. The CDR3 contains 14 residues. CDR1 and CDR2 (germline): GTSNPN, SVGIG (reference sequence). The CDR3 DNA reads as TGTGCCTGGAGTAAAACCCTGGGAGGCTATGGCTACACCTTC. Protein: CAWSKTLGGYGYTF. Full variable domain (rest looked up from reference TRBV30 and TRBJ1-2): SQTIHQWPATLVQPVGSPLSLECTVEGTSNPNLYWYRQAAGRGLQLLFYSVGIGQISSEVPQNLSASRPQDRQFILSSKKLLLSDSGFYLCAWSKTLGGYGYTFGSGTRLTVV.

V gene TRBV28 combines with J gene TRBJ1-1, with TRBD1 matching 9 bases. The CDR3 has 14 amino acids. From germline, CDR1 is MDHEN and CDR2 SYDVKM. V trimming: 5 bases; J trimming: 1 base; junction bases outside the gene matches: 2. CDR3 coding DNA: TGTGCCAGCAGTACACAGGGGGCGAACACTGAAGCTTTCTTT. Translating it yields CASSTQGANTEAFF.

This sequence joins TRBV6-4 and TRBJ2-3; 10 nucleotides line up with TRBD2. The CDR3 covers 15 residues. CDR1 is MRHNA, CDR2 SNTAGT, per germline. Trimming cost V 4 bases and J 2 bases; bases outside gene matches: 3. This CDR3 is CASSVGTSDTDTQYF. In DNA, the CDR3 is TGTGCCAGCAGTGTCGGGACTAGCGACACAGATACGCAGTATTTT.

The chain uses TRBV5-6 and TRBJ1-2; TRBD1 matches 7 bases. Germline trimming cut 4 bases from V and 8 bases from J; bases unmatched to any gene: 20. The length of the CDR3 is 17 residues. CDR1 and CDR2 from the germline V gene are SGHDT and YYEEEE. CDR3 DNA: TGTGCCAGCAGCCAGGGTCCCGGACAGGAGTTCCGGGGAGGCTACACCTTC. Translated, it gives CASSQGPGQEFRGGYTF.

The DNA of the CDR3 is TGCGCCAGCAGCCCCCGACAGGGAGTGGGCACAGATACGCAGTATTTT. It encodes CASSPRQGVGTDTQYF. The J gene is TRBJ2-3, the V gene TRBV5-1; TRBD1 matches 7 bases. This CDR3 region has 16 residues. The germline V gene has CDR1 SGHRS and CDR2 YFSETQ. The ends lost 4 bases at V and 1 base at J; junction bases unmatched: 9.

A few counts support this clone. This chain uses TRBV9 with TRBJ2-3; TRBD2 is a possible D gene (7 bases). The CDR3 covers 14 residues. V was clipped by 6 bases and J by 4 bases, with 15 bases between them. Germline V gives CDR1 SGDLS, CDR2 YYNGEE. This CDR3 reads CASTSSGGPDTQYF. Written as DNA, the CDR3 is TGTGCCAGCACCTCGTCGGGGGGCCCAGATACGCAGTATTTT.